The clone carrying this T cell receptor (beta chain) was counted many times. Its target is not known. Trimming removed 4 bases from V and 8 bases from J, with 14 bases in between. Germline values: CDR1 SQVTM, CDR2 ANQGSEA. The CDR3 runs 12 residues. The time point was: newly diagnosed GD, antithyroid drugs for less than 3 months. PBMCs were the source of the RNA used for TCR sequencing. In building TCR beta libraries, iRepertoire HTBI primers were used together with Arm-PCR of CDR3 regions. TCRdb passed the multiplex PCR reads through MiXCR, listing each CDR3 protein once. This table has hundreds of thousands of distinct CDR3 sequences, roughly 15% appearing once. The data originate from a study of regulatory T cells in long-lasting Graves disease. Study-wide points: More public clonotypes were shared by persistent patients (around 2,800) than by new patients (more than 950).

In addition, the sample was reused for a study of T cells in Graves' hyperthyroidism and ophthalmopathy. That report adds: Ophthalmopathy was model-predicted a median around seven months pre-onset.

The receptor was derived from a woman aged 25-40 years with Graves disease. The chain carries TRBV29-1 and TRBJ1-1; TRBD1 might be the D (6 bases). The starting material was peripheral blood mononuclear cells (PBMCs), obtained at new diagnosis, from a patient treated with antithyroid drugs. The CDR3 is CSVATGSSEAFF. CDR3 sequence (DNA): TGCAGCGTTGCAACAGGGTCCTCCGAAGCTTTCTTT.